Detailed here is one T cell receptor (beta chain). It was with 60 Vbeta and 13 Jbeta primers that the PCR ran. The table came from immunoSEQ multiplex PCR; TCRdb's copy has only in-frame clones and leaves some out. The top ten clones hold 4% to 6.5% of a sample with some 140,000 clones, approximately 87% of them seen once. These data belong to a study of cytomegalovirus exposure and HLA in healthy donors. The ends lost 2 bases at V and 1 base at J; junction bases unmatched: 2. The CDR3 is 16 residues long. Germline CDR1 is SGHTA and CDR2 is FQGNSA. Sequencing was performed on PBMCs. This TCR came from a woman younger than 45 in good health and CMV-seronegative. V and J are TRBV7-2 and TRBJ2-5, with 12 nucleotides matching TRBD2. The CDR3 region has the DNA TGTGCCAGCAGCTTAACTAGCGGGGGGTTCCAAGAGACCCAGTACTTC. Protein product: CASSLTSGGFQETQYF.